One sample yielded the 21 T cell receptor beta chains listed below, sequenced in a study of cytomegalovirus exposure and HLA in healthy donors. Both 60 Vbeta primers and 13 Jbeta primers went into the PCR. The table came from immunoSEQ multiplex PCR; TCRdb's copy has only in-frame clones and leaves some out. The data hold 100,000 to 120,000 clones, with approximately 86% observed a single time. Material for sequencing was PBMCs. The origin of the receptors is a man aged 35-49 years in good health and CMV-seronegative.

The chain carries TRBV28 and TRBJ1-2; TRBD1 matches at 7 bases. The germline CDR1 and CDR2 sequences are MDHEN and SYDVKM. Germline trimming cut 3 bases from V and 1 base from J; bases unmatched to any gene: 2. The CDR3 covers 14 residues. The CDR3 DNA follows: TGTGCCAGCAGTTTCACAGGGGATAACTATGGCTACACCTTC. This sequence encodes CASSFTGDNYGYTF.

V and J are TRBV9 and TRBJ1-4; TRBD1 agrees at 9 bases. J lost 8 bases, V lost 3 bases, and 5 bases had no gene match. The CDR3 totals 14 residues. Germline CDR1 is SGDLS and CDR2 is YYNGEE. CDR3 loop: CASSAGTGREKLFF. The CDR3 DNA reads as TGTGCCAGCAGCGCGGGGACAGGGCGGGAAAAACTGTTTTTT.

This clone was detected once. The CDR3 here is CASSDLGHEVFF. As DNA, the CDR3 is TGTGCCAGCAGTGACTTGGGGCATGAGGTGTTTTTT. The rearrangement uses TRBV6-4 and TRBJ1-4; tentatively, D is TRBD1 (5 bases). Germline V gene lookup returns CDR1 MRHNA and CDR2 SNTAGT. Trimming took off 1 base at V and 15 bases at J, with 12 bases between the two ends. The CDR3 runs 12 residues.

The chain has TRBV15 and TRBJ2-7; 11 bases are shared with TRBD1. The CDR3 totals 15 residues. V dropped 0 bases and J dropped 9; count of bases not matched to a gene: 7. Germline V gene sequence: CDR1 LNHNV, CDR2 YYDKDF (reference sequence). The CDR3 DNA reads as TGTGCCACCAGCAGAGATGGACAGGGGGCGCTTGGGCAGTACTTC. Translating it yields CATSRDGQGALGQYF.

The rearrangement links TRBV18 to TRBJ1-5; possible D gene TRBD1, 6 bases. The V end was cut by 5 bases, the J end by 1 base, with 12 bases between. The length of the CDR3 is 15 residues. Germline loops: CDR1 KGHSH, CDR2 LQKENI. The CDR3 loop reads CASSRTGSSNQPQHF. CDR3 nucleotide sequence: TGTGCCAGCTCAAGAACAGGGTCGAGCAATCAGCCCCAGCATTTT.

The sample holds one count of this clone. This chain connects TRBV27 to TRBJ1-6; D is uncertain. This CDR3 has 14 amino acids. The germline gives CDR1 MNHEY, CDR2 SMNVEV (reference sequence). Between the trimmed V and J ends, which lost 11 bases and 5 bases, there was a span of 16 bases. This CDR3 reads CARPLGVNNSPLHF. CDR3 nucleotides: TGTGCCCGCCCCCTTGGAGTGAATAATTCACCCCTCCACTTT.

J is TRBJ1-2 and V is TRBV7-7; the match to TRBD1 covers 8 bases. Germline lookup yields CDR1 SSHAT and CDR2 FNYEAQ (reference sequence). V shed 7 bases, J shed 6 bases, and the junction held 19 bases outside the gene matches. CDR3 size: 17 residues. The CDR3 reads CASTPLHSGTGLDGYTF. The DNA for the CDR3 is TGTGCCAGCACCCCTTTGCATTCCGGGACAGGTCTGGATGGCTACACCTTC.

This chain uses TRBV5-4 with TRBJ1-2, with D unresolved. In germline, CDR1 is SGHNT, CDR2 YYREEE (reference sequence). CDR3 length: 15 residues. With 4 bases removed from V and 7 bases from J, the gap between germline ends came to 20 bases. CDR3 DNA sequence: TGTGCCAGCAGCCCGCGAGGATCCGAGCTCTCTGGCTACACCTTC. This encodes CASSPRGSELSGYTF.

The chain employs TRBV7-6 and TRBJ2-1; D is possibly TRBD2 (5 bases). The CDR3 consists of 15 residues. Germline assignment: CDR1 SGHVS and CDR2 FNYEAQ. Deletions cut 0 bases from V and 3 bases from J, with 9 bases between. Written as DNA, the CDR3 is TGTGCCAGCAGCTTAGCTAGCGTTATCTACAATGAGCAGTTCTTC. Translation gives CASSLASVIYNEQFF. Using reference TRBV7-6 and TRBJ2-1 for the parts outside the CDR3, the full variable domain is GAGVSQSPRYKVTKRGQDVALRCDPISGHVSLYWYRQALGQGPEFLTYFNYEAQQDKSGLPNDRFSAERPEGSISTLTIQRTEQRDSAMYRCASSLASVIYNEQFFGPGTRLTVL.

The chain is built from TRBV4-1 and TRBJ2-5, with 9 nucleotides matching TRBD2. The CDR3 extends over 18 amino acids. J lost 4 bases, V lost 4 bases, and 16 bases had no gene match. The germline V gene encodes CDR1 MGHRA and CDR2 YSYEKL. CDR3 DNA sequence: TGCGCCAGCAGCCCCGCTACGGGGCAGGGGCGGGGGGGAGAGACCCAGTACTTC. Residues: CASSPATGQGRGGETQYF.

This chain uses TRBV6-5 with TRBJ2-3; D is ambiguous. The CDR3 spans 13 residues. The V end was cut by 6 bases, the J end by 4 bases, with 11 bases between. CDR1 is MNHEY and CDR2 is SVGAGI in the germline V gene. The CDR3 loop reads CASRYVSADTQYF. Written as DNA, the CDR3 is TGTGCCAGCAGATATGTCAGCGCAGATACGCAGTATTTT.

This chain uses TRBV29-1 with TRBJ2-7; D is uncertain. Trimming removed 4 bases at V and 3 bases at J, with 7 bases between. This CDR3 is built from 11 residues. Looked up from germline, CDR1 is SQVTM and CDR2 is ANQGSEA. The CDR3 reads CSVVLNYEQYF. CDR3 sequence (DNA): TGCAGCGTTGTACTGAACTACGAGCAGTACTTC.

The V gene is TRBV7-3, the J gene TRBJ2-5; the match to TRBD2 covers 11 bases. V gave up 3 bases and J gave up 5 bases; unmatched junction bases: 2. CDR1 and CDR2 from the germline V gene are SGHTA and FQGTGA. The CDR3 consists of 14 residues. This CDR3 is CASSFSGGAETQYF. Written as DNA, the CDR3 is TGTGCCAGCAGCTTTAGCGGGGGGGCCGAGACCCAGTACTTC.

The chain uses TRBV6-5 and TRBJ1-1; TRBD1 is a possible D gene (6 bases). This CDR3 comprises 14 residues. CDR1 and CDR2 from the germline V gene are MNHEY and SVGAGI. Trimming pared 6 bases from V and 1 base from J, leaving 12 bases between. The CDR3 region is CASRPGQTNTEAFF. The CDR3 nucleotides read TGTGCCAGCAGGCCTGGACAGACGAACACTGAAGCTTTCTTT.

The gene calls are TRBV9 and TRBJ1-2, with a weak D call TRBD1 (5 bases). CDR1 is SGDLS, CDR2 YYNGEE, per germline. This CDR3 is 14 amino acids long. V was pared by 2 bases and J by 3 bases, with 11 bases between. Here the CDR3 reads CASSVGQGHYGYTF. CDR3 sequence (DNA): TGTGCCAGCAGCGTCGGGCAGGGTCACTATGGCTACACCTTC.

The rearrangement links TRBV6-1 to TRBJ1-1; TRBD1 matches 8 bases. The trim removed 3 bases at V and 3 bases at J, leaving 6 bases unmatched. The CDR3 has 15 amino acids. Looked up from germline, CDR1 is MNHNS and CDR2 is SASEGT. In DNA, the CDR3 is TGTGCCAGCAGTGAGAGGACAGGGATGTACACTGAAGCTTTCTTT. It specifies CASSERTGMYTEAFF.

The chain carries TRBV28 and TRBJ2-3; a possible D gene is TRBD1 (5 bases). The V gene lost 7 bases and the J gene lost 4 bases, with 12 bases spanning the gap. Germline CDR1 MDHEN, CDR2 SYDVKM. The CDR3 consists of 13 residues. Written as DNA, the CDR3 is TGTGCCAGCAACAGGCGGAGTCCAGATACGCAGTATTTT. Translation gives CASNRRSPDTQYF.

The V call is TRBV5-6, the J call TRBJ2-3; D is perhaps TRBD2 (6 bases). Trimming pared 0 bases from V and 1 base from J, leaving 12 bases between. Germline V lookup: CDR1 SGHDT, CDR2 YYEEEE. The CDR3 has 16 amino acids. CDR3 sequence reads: CASSLGLVKGTDTQYF. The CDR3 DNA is TGTGCCAGCAGCTTGGGACTAGTTAAAGGCACAGATACGCAGTATTTT.

The CDR3 coding sequence is TGCGCCAGCAGCTTGGACCCGGGAGACAATCAGCCCCAGCATTTT. Its protein product is CASSLDPGDNQPQHF. V gene TRBV5-1 combines with J gene TRBJ1-5; D ambiguous. CDR3 length: 15 residues. Trimming took 0 bases from V and 3 from J, leaving 10 bases between them. Germline V lookup: CDR1 SGHRS, CDR2 YFSETQ.

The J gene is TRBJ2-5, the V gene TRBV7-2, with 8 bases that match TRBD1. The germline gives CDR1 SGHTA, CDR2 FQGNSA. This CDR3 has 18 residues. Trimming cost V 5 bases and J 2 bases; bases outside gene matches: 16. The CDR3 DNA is TGTGCCAGCAGCCTTAATACAGGGGGAAACTACCTACAAGAGACCCAGTACTTC. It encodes CASSLNTGGNYLQETQYF.

This CDR3 is CASSLVGRSTEAFF. CDR3 DNA: TGTGCCAGCAGCTTAGTGGGGCGAAGCACTGAAGCTTTCTTT. The chain employs TRBV7-6 and TRBJ1-1; tentatively, D is TRBD1 (5 bases). Deletions cut 1 base from V and 4 bases from J, with 10 bases between. The CDR3 is made up of 14 amino acids. Germline assignment: CDR1 SGHVS and CDR2 FNYEAQ.